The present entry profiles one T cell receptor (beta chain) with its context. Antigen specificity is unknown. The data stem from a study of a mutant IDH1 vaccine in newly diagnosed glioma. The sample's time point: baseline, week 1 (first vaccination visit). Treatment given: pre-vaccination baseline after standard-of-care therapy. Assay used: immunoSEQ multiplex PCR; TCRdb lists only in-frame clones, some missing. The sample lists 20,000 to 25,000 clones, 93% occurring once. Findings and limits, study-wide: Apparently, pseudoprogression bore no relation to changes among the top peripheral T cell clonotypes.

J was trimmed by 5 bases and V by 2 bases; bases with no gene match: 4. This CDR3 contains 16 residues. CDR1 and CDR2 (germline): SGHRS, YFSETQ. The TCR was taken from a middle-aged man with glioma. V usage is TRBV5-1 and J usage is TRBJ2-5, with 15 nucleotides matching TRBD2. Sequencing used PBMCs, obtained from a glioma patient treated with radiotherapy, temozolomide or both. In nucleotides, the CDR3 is TGCGCCAGCAGCTTTTTTGGACTAGCGGGAGGGGAGACCCAGTACTTC. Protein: CASSFFGLAGGETQYF. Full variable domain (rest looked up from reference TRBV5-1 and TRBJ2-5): KAGVTQTPRYLIKTRGQQVTLSCSPISGHRSVSWYQQTPGQGLQFLFEYFSETQRNKGNFPGRFSGRQFSNSRSEMNVSTLELGDSALYLCASSFFGLAGGETQYFGPGTRLLVL.